This TCR beta chain originates from a study of OX40 agonist ivuxolimab in advanced cancers. Turning to the study itself: Of the participants, approximately 40% had some prior anti-PD-1, anti-PD-L1 or anti-CTLA-4 therapy, which was allowed. Patients achieving partial responses numbered three: one hepatocellular carcinoma case and two cutaneous melanoma cases.

Broader study findings: CD4+ and CD8+ blood T cells expanded clonally by week 6 at 0.1 to 3.0 mg/kg. Among T cells, CD8+ cells averaged more expanded clones than CD4+ cells.

Method: immunoSEQ multiplex PCR; TCRdb's copy keeps in-frame clones and lacks some. The profile covers tens of thousands of clones, with about 93% appearing a single time and around 14% taken by the ten largest. Concerning this clone: What it recognizes is unknown.

This receptor was obtained from an adult with an advanced solid tumor such as melanoma, head and neck, liver or kidney cancer. Sequences were derived from CD4+ or CD8+ T cells sorted from blood, sampled in a trial of the OX40 agonist ivuxolimab.

This chain's CDR3 is CASSFWGGTDTQYF. DNA of the CDR3: TGCGCCAGCAGCTTTTGGGGGGGCACAGATACGCAGTATTTT. J is TRBJ2-3 and V is TRBV5-1, with a weak D call TRBD2 (6 bases). Trimming stripped 2 bases from V and 1 base from J, with 8 bases between. Germline CDR1 SGHRS, CDR2 YFSETQ. The CDR3 covers 14 residues.